The 28 T cell receptor beta chains reported below all come from one sample, sequenced in a study of blood T cell repertoires in COVID-19. TCRdb keeps only in-frame clones here, not all; method: immunoSEQ multiplex PCR. Among around 50,000 clones listed, about 92% were seen once. The sequencing sample was made of peripheral blood. These receptors all stem from a human donor in a cohort sampled during active COVID-19.

The genes are TRBV5-6 and TRBJ2-1; D is perhaps TRBD2 (7 bases). Germline V gene data show CDR1 as SGHDT and CDR2 as YYEEEE. The CDR3 loop spans 16 amino acids. V lost 3 bases to trimming and J lost 5 bases, with 18 bases between them. The CDR3 here is CASSYPRGGVNNEQFF. The DNA of the CDR3 is TGTGCCAGCAGCTACCCGAGGGGGGGAGTTAACAATGAGCAGTTCTTC.

Only one count was recorded for this clone. V is TRBV15 and J is TRBJ2-5; D may be TRBD2 (6 bases). The germline V gene encodes CDR1 LNHNV and CDR2 YYDKDF (reference sequence). Trimming took 8 bases from V and 4 from J, leaving 11 bases between them. There are 12 residues in the CDR3. The CDR3 DNA follows: TGTGCCACCTTCGGGGGATCAGAGACCCAGTACTTC. Protein: CATFGGSETQYF.

The V and J genes are TRBV2 and TRBJ2-5, with 11 positions matching TRBD2. J lost 5 bases, V lost 5 bases, and 10 bases had no gene match. In germline, CDR1 is SNHLY, CDR2 FYNNEI. The CDR3 runs to 16 residues. The CDR3 spells CASSKLSGRAGETQYF. The CDR3 nucleotides are TGTGCCAGCAGTAAACTTAGCGGGAGGGCCGGGGAGACCCAGTACTTC.

This rearrangement joins TRBV28 to TRBJ1-2, with 7 bases that match TRBD1. V dropped 11 bases and J dropped 5; count of bases not matched to a gene: 17. The CDR3 spans 15 residues. The V gene's germline CDR1 is MDHEN and CDR2 SYDVKM. CDR3 sequence reads: CASYTAGTDVYGYTF. The CDR3 region has the DNA TGTGCCTCCTACACTGCCGGGACAGATGTTTATGGCTACACCTTC.

V gene TRBV5-5 combines with J gene TRBJ2-2; D gene unclear. V was trimmed by 1 base and J by 7 bases, leaving 8 bases between them. Germline assignment: CDR1 SGHKS and CDR2 YYEKEE (reference sequence). The CDR3 sequence is 13 residues long. The CDR3 DNA is TGTGCCAGCAGCTTGTCAGGTGGCGGGGAGCTGTTTTTT. Translated: CASSLSGGGELFF. Full variable domain (rest looked up from reference TRBV5-5 and TRBJ2-2): DAGVTQSPTHLIKTRGQQVTLRCSPISGHKSVSWYQQVLGQGPQFIFQYYEKEERGRGNFPDRFSARQFPNYSSELNVNALLLGDSALYLCASSLSGGGELFFGEGSRLTVL.

The chain is built from TRBV5-1 and TRBJ2-7; 10 nucleotides align to TRBD1. The CDR3 length is 15 residues. With 4 bases clipped from V and 3 bases from J, the junction kept 7 bases outside the gene matches. The V gene's germline CDR1 is SGHRS and CDR2 YFSETQ. The CDR3 coding sequence is TGCGCCAGCAGCCTGCGGACAGGGGGTTTCTACGAGCAGTACTTC. Protein: CASSLRTGGFYEQYF.

The chain combines TRBV2 with TRBJ2-6, with no clear D. V lost 0 bases and J 4 bases, leaving 7 bases between the germline ends. The germline V gene has CDR1 SNHLY and CDR2 FYNNEI. This CDR3 is built from 15 residues. The CDR3 coding sequence is TGTGCCAGCAGTGAAGCCCCATTGGGGGCCAACGTCCTGACTTTC. Encoded protein: CASSEAPLGANVLTF.

The chain links TRBV4-1 to TRBJ1-1; possibly TRBD1 for D (6 bases). With 4 bases removed from V and 4 bases from J, the gap between germline ends came to 13 bases. The CDR3 is made up of 14 amino acids. The V gene's germline CDR1 is MGHRA and CDR2 YSYEKL. The CDR3 coding sequence is TGCGCCAGCAGCCTGAAGGGGGGGCCCACTGAAGCTTTCTTT. Translating gives CASSLKGGPTEAFF.

The chain recombines TRBV6-5 with TRBJ2-1; 7 positions agree with TRBD2. CDR3 length: 15 amino acids. Germline-derived CDR1 and CDR2 are MNHEY and SVGAGI. V was clipped by 2 bases and J by 4 bases; unmatched bases: 5. In DNA form, the CDR3 reads TGTGCCAGCAGTTACACCGCGGGAGAATACAATGAGCAGTTCTTC. This codes for CASSYTAGEYNEQFF.

J is TRBJ2-5 and V is TRBV5-1; 7 nucleotides match TRBD1. Germline CDR1 and CDR2: SGHRS and YFSETQ. V lost 3 bases and J lost 5; bases outside the gene matches: 10. The CDR3 covers 15 residues. This CDR3 is CASSYSTGWGETQYF. The CDR3 coding sequence is TGCGCCAGCAGCTACTCGACAGGGTGGGGGGAGACCCAGTACTTC.

The genes are TRBV5-1 and TRBJ2-1; the match to TRBD1 covers 7 bases. J lost 1 base, V lost 0 bases, and 1 base had no gene match. CDR1 and CDR2 (germline): SGHRS, YFSETQ. The CDR3 totals 15 residues. This CDR3 is CASSLVQGSYNEQFF. The CDR3 bases are TGCGCCAGCAGCTTGGTACAGGGGTCCTACAATGAGCAGTTCTTC.

The genes are TRBV3-1 (or the pseudogene TRBV3-2) and TRBJ2-3, with a possible D match to TRBD1 (5 bases). Trimming removed 4 bases at V and 4 bases at J, with 15 bases between. Germline V gives CDR1 LGHDT, CDR2 YNNKEL (reference sequence). The CDR3 has 15 residues. As DNA, the CDR3 is TGTGCCAGCAGCCTCAGTCCAGGGTTCGCAGATACGCAGTATTTT. Translation: CASSLSPGFADTQYF.

The rearrangement joins TRBV2 to TRBJ2-7; perhaps TRBD2 as D (5 bases). The length of the CDR3 is 14 residues. V shed 4 bases and J shed 6 bases, with 16 bases lying between them. The germline V gene has CDR1 SNHLY and CDR2 FYNNEI. Here the CDR3 reads CASSGGGGTGEQYF. Written as DNA, the CDR3 is TGTGCCAGCAGTGGGGGTGGAGGTACGGGCGAGCAGTACTTC.

The rearrangement uses TRBV28 and TRBJ1-5; perhaps TRBD1 as D (5 bases). Germline values: CDR1 MDHEN, CDR2 SYDVKM. The CDR3 has 17 residues. Trimming stripped 4 bases from V and 0 bases from J, with 16 bases between. As DNA, the CDR3 is TGTGCCAGCAGTTCGGGGCAGGGAGGGGTTAGCAATCAGCCCCAGCATTTT. Its translation: CASSSGQGGVSNQPQHF.

The chain uses TRBV7-6 and TRBJ2-3; D is undetermined. The germline CDR1 and CDR2 sequences are SGHVS and FNYEAQ. The CDR3 length is 16 residues. V was shortened by 1 base and J by 0 bases, with 11 bases between the two germline ends. CDR3 in DNA: TGTGCCAGCAGCTTAGGCGGAAGGCTTAGCACAGATACGCAGTATTTT. It specifies CASSLGGRLSTDTQYF.

This clone has only one observation. V and J are TRBV11-2 and TRBJ1-4, with TRBD1 matching over 10 bases. CDR1 is SGHAT, CDR2 FQNNGV, per germline. The CDR3 loop spans 16 amino acids. J gave up 3 bases and V 2 bases, and 3 bases lay outside the gene matches. The CDR3 DNA sequence: TGTGCCAGCAGCTTAATTGGGACAGGGGCTAATGAAAAACTGTTTTTT. This encodes CASSLIGTGANEKLFF.

This chain connects TRBV30 to TRBJ2-5; D unresolved. This CDR3 contains 15 residues. V shed 0 bases and J shed 5 bases, with 16 bases lying between them. From germline, CDR1 is GTSNPN and CDR2 SVGIG (reference sequence). CDR3 region: CAWSVHSAASETQYF. CDR3 bases: TGTGCCTGGAGTGTACATTCTGCGGCGTCGGAGACCCAGTACTTC.

The chain recombines TRBV9 with TRBJ1-1, with D tentatively TRBD1 (6 bases). The CDR3 has 12 amino acids. Germline CDR1 reads SGDLS; CDR2 reads YYNGEE. Trimming took off 0 bases at V and 11 bases at J, with 11 bases between the two ends. In DNA form, the CDR3 reads TGTGCCAGCAGCGTAGAAGGGGGTGAGGCTTTCTTT. Translating gives CASSVEGGEAFF.

The chain uses TRBV27 and TRBJ1-6, with D maybe TRBD1 (6 bases). The CDR3 runs to 16 residues. Germline loops: CDR1 MNHEY, CDR2 SMNVEV (reference sequence). The V gene lost 1 base and the J gene lost 8 bases, with 15 bases spanning the gap. CDR3 region: CASSLLWGHEDSPLHF. The CDR3 DNA reads as TGTGCCAGCAGTTTATTGTGGGGGCACGAGGATTCACCCCTCCACTTT.

J is TRBJ1-1 and V is TRBV27; unclear D gene. The germline V gene has CDR1 MNHEY and CDR2 SMNVEV (reference sequence). The CDR3 contains 13 residues. The V and J ends lost 7 bases and 0 bases respectively, with 9 bases between them. Here the CDR3 reads CASTHRLNTEAFF. The CDR3 DNA follows: TGTGCCAGCACTCACAGATTGAACACTGAAGCTTTCTTT.

J is TRBJ2-7 and V is TRBV18; a possible D gene is TRBD2 (5 bases). The CDR3 has 13 amino acids. Germline V CDR1 and CDR2: KGHSH, LQKENI. V was shortened by 3 bases and J by 6 bases, with 12 bases between the two germline ends. The CDR3 DNA sequence: TGTGCCAGCTCACCCGTACTAGAAAGCGAGCAGTACTTC. This encodes CASSPVLESEQYF.

The chain uses TRBV18 and TRBJ2-5; 8 bases match TRBD2. There are 16 residues in the CDR3. Germline CDR1 and CDR2: KGHSH and LQKENI. J was trimmed by 3 bases and V by 6 bases; bases with no gene match: 12. The CDR3 nucleotides read TGTGCCAGCTCTTCCCGGCGGCCCGGGAGGGAAGAGACCCAGTACTTC. Translating it yields CASSSRRPGREETQYF. Supplemented by reference TRBV18 and TRBJ2-5, the full variable domain reads NAGVMQNPRHLVRRRGQEARLRCSPMKGHSHVYWYRQLPEEGLKFMVYLQKENIIDESGMPKERFSAEFPKEGPSILRIQQVVRGDSAAYFCASSSRRPGREETQYFGPGTRLLVL.

The sample holds a few counts of this clone. This chain links TRBV6-1 with TRBJ1-4; D is ambiguous. Germline CDR1 MNHNS, CDR2 SASEGT. Trimming removed 3 bases at V and 11 bases at J, with 10 bases between. This CDR3 contains 12 residues. The CDR3 sequence: CASSEPGPKLFF. The DNA of the CDR3 is TGTGCCAGCAGTGAGCCGGGTCCGAAACTGTTTTTT.

As to this clone: Additional DNA sequences in this sample encode the identical CDR3. The chain links TRBV6-1 to TRBJ2-1, with a possible D match to TRBD2 (6 bases). This CDR3 is built from 15 residues. Germline CDR1 and CDR2: MNHNS and SASEGT. The ends were cut back, 1 base at V and 7 bases at J, with 14 bases in the middle. The CDR3 bases are TGTGCCAGCAGTGAAGGGCTCCTAGCGAGGAATGAGCAGTTCTTC. Its translation is CASSEGLLARNEQFF.

This sequence joins TRBV5-1 and TRBJ2-3, with D maybe TRBD2 (6 bases). CDR1 is SGHRS and CDR2 is YFSETQ in the germline V gene. Trimming left V 0 bases short and J 0 bases short, with 8 bases between. CDR3 length: 15 residues. The DNA for the CDR3 is TGCGCCAGCAGCTTGGATGGGACTAGCACAGATACGCAGTATTTT. It translates to CASSLDGTSTDTQYF.

V is TRBV19 and J is TRBJ2-5; TRBD2 matches at 7 bases. Germline V gene sequence: CDR1 LNHDA, CDR2 SQIVND (reference sequence). V lost 3 bases, J lost 2 bases, and 9 bases stayed unmatched. The CDR3 has 16 amino acids. The CDR3 DNA sequence: TGTGCCAGTAGTATTGGGTTGGCGGGAGTGCAAGAGACCCAGTACTTC. Protein product: CASSIGLAGVQETQYF.

The chain recombines TRBV24-1 with TRBJ2-3; D unclear. The ends were cut back, 0 bases at V and 4 bases at J, with 4 bases in the middle. There are 13 residues in the CDR3. Germline assignment: CDR1 KGHDR and CDR2 SFDVKD. Here the CDR3 reads CATSDLHSDTQYF. In DNA form, the CDR3 reads TGTGCCACCAGTGATTTGCACTCAGATACGCAGTATTTT.

For the CDR3, the DNA is TGTGCCAGCAGCTTAGGACTAGAGAGGTTCCAGTTCTTC. The encoded protein is CASSLGLERFQFF. V is TRBV13 and J is TRBJ2-1; the D gene is possibly TRBD2 (5 bases). From germline, CDR1 is PRHDT and CDR2 FYEKMQ (reference sequence). The CDR3 consists of 13 residues. Deletions cut 0 bases from V and 13 bases from J, with 13 bases between. Variable domain in full (rest from reference TRBV13 and TRBJ2-1): AAGVIQSPRHLIKEKRETATLKCYPIPRHDTVYWYQQGPGQDPQFLISFYEKMQSDKGSIPDRFSAQQFSDYHSELNMSSLELGDSALYFCASSLGLERFQFFGPGTRLTVL.